The source of this T cell receptor beta chain is a study of OX40 agonist ivuxolimab in advanced cancers. Study details: The mean age was roughly 60 years, ranging from 23 to 79, with around four fifths of participants male. Three partial responders included one hepatocellular carcinoma patient and two cutaneous melanoma patients.

The germline V gene has CDR1 LNHNV and CDR2 YYDKDF (reference sequence). This CDR3 comprises 13 residues. V shed 6 bases and J shed 6 bases, with 14 bases lying between them. Using immunoSEQ multiplex PCR, the repertoire was profiled, and TCRdb retains in-frame clones only, with some absent. The sample contains about 110,000 clones, around nine tenths of which appear only once. Cycle 7 day 1, cycle 4 day 1, and baseline were the timepoints at which blood was sampled. Study-wide results and limits: Certain nonresponders additionally had low normalized T-cell clonal expansion.

A remark on this clone: Its antigen is currently unknown.

This clonotype originated in an adult with an advanced solid tumor such as melanoma, head and neck, liver or kidney cancer. The V call is TRBV15, the J call TRBJ1-2, with D perhaps TRBD1 (6 bases). The source was CD4+ or CD8+ T cells sorted from blood, collected in a trial of the OX40 agonist ivuxolimab. As DNA, the CDR3 is TGTGCCACCAGAACCACAGGGACGGATGGCTACACCTTC. This translates into CATRTTGTDGYTF.